These 7 T cell receptor beta chains were all obtained from the same sample, sequenced in a study of blood T cell repertoires in COVID-19. Some clones are missing from TCRdb's copy, which holds only in-frame ones; the method was immunoSEQ multiplex PCR. Here the sample spans some 290,000 clones, over 85% being singletons. Sequencing used PBMCs or T cells enriched from blood (not recorded which). These TCRs come from a woman aged 25 to 45 who had recovered from COVID-19.

The chain couples TRBV19 to TRBJ2-3, with 9 bases matching TRBD2. The junction had 2 bases not matched to a gene; V was cut back by 7 bases and J by 3 bases. CDR1 and CDR2 (germline): LNHDA, SQIVND (reference sequence). This CDR3 is 13 amino acids long. CDR3 DNA sequence: TGTGCCAGTAACCTAGCGGGGACAGATACGCAGTATTTT. Translated: CASNLAGTDTQYF.

The chain combines TRBV7-9 with TRBJ1-2, with D possibly being TRBD1 (5 bases). This CDR3 has 15 amino acids. The germline gives CDR1 SEHNR, CDR2 FQNEAQ (reference sequence). Trimming took off 2 bases at V and 5 bases at J, with 15 bases between the two ends. This chain's CDR3 is CASSLRTPVGYGYTF. CDR3 sequence (DNA): TGTGCCAGCAGCTTAAGGACACCGGTGGGATATGGCTACACCTTC.

CDR3: CASSSSVFTGELFF. The DNA of the CDR3 is TGTGCCAGCAGCTCCTCAGTTTTCACCGGGGAGCTGTTTTTT. The chain has TRBV7-2 and TRBJ2-2; D unresolved. The V gene lost 4 bases and the J gene lost 4 bases, with 10 bases spanning the gap. Germline CDR1 is SGHTA and CDR2 is FQGNSA. The CDR3 length is 14 residues.

A single count supports this clone. The chain is built from TRBV27 and TRBJ1-4; tentative D call: TRBD1 (5 bases). This CDR3 contains 15 residues. From germline, CDR1 is MNHEY and CDR2 SMNVEV (reference sequence). V lost 4 bases, J lost 0 bases, and 9 bases lay in between. As DNA, the CDR3 is TGTGCCAGCAGTTGGACACTTGCAACTAATGAAAAACTGTTTTTT. Encoded protein: CASSWTLATNEKLFF.

V gene TRBV12-3 or TRBV12-4 combines with J gene TRBJ1-1, with unresolved D. V was pared by 5 bases and J by 1 base, with 8 bases between. This CDR3 contains 13 residues. CDR3 in DNA: TGTGCCAGCAGTCCCCGGAGGAACACTGAAGCTTTCTTT. Its protein is CASSPRRNTEAFF.

V gene TRBV6-1 combines with J gene TRBJ2-7, with D tentatively TRBD1 (6 bases). The length of the CDR3 is 16 residues. Per the germline V gene, CDR1 is MNHNS and CDR2 is SASEGT. V was shortened by 5 bases and J by 4 bases, with 21 bases between the two germline ends. The CDR3 DNA is TGTGCCAGCAGTAAAGAGGCTATGGGGGCCTTATACGAGCAGTACTTC. Encoded protein: CASSKEAMGALYEQYF.

The J gene is TRBJ2-1, the V gene TRBV15, with 12 bases identical to TRBD2. CDR1 is LNHNV, CDR2 YYDKDF, per germline (reference sequence). The junction had 18 bases not matched to a gene; V was cut back by 2 bases and J by 13 bases. The CDR3 extends over 18 amino acids. DNA of the CDR3: TGTGCCACCAGCAGACATCCGACCCTAGCGGGAGGGCCTCCTAATCAGTTCTTC. It codes for CATSRHPTLAGGPPNQFF.